Each of the 26 T cell receptor beta chains below was sequenced from the same sample in a study of metastatic and nonmetastatic thyroid tumors. Patients had received no treatment of any kind before thyroid surgery. TCRdb reanalyzed the PCR reads via MiXCR. The sample comprises roughly 7,200 clones, about two fifths of which are singletons, and around 40% rests with the top ten. Sequenced: tumor tissue. Every receptor here comes from a female donor with papillary thyroid cancer or a benign thyroid nodule (not recorded which). Some clones in this sample may be carry-over from other donors' samples.

The V gene is TRBV11-2, the J gene TRBJ2-7; D is possibly TRBD2 (5 bases). There are 15 residues in the CDR3. The V end lost 2 bases, the J end lost 1 base, and 12 bases lay between the germline ends. Germline V gene data show CDR1 as SGHAT and CDR2 as FQNNGV. Here the CDR3 DNA reads TGTGCCAGCAGCTTATTCGGCGGGCCATCCTACGAGCAGTACTTC. Translating gives CASSLFGGPSYEQYF.

The chain is built from TRBV4-1 and TRBJ2-6; D not certain. The V end was cut by 0 bases, the J end by 0 bases, with 15 bases between. The germline V gene has CDR1 MGHRA and CDR2 YSYEKL. The CDR3 runs 19 residues. The CDR3 protein is CASSQDPPALSSGANVLTF. The CDR3 DNA sequence: TGCGCCAGCAGCCAAGACCCCCCGGCGTTAAGCTCTGGGGCCAACGTCCTGACTTTC.

The CDR3 DNA is TGTGCCAGCAGTGAATCTAAGGAGCGGCCGGGCAATGAGCAGTTCTTC. The encoded protein is CASSESKERPGNEQFF. V is TRBV25-1 and J is TRBJ2-1; D perhaps matches TRBD2 (5 bases). The CDR3 runs to 16 residues. From germline, CDR1 is MGHDK and CDR2 SYGVNS. Deletions cut 1 base from V and 6 bases from J, with 16 bases between.

This clone was seen many times. The chain carries TRBV5-6 and TRBJ1-6; D perhaps matches TRBD1 (5 bases). Germline loops: CDR1 SGHDT, CDR2 YYEEEE. CDR3 length: 16 amino acids. Trimming cost V 3 bases and J 1 base, with 11 bases left between them. The CDR3 nucleotides read TGTGCCAGCAGCTCCAGGGAACTTTCCTATAATTCACCCCTCCACTTT. Translating it yields CASSSRELSYNSPLHF.

This clone has only a few counts. The rearrangement joins TRBV5-1 to TRBJ2-7, with 9 positions matching TRBD2. With 0 bases clipped from V and 0 bases from J, the junction kept 4 bases outside the gene matches. This CDR3 contains 16 residues. CDR1 and CDR2 (germline): SGHRS, YFSETQ. The CDR3 bases are TGCGCCAGCAGCTTGGTGGCGGGAGGGAGCTCCTACGAGCAGTACTTC. This encodes CASSLVAGGSSYEQYF.

The chain combines TRBV4-2 with TRBJ2-7; TRBD1 agrees at 8 bases. Germline V gene data show CDR1 as LGHNA and CDR2 as YNFKEQ. The CDR3 extends over 15 amino acids. V was pared by 4 bases and J by 0 bases, with 5 bases of the junction left unmatched. The CDR3 nucleotides are TGTGCCAGCAGCCTCGGACAGGGTCTCTCCTACGAGCAGTACTTC. This translates into CASSLGQGLSYEQYF.

This rearrangement joins TRBV7-2 to TRBJ2-1; 7 bases are a match to TRBD2. The germline gives CDR1 SGHTA, CDR2 FQGNSA. J gave up 0 bases and V 4 bases, and 3 bases lay outside the gene matches. This CDR3 contains 15 residues. The CDR3: CASSYSGPSYNEQFF. The CDR3 bases are TGTGCCAGCAGCTATAGCGGGCCCTCCTACAATGAGCAGTTCTTC. The full variable domain, completed using reference TRBV7-2 and TRBJ2-1, is GAGVSQSPSNKVTEKGKDVELRCDPISGHTALYWYRQSLGQGLEFLIYFQGNSAPDKSGLPSDRFSAERTGGSVSTLTIQRTQQEDSAVYLCASSYSGPSYNEQFFGPGTRLTVL.

This clone has only a few counts. The rearrangement uses TRBV6-5 and TRBJ2-7; D call uncertain. The ends were cut back, 0 bases at V and 7 bases at J, with 7 bases in the middle. The CDR3 loop spans 12 amino acids. Looked up from germline, CDR1 is MNHEY and CDR2 is SVGAGI. The CDR3 coding sequence is TGTGCCAGCAGTTACTCTTCTGAGGAGCAGTACTTC. This translates into CASSYSSEEQYF.

By sample share, this clone is medium-sized. The rearrangement joins TRBV28 to TRBJ1-5; D not certain. Trimming took off 7 bases at V and 3 bases at J, with 7 bases between the two ends. The CDR3 has 12 amino acids. The germline CDR1 and CDR2 sequences are MDHEN and SYDVKM. CDR3 nucleotides: TGTGCCAGCACGTCCCTCAATCAGCCCCAGCATTTT. Translated, it gives CASTSLNQPQHF.

The chain combines TRBV11-2 with TRBJ2-2; the D gene is possibly TRBD2 (5 bases). CDR1 is SGHAT, CDR2 FQNNGV, per germline. The CDR3 consists of 16 residues. V lost 7 bases, J lost 2 bases, and 17 bases lay in between. CDR3: CASKRDYDVNTGELFF. The CDR3, as DNA: TGTGCCAGCAAACGTGACTACGACGTTAACACCGGGGAGCTGTTTTTT.

Remarks on this clone: A clone one base away is much larger, so this may be a read error. Other nucleotide sequences in the sample specify the same CDR3. J is TRBJ2-7 and V is TRBV5-1; D is unresolved. This CDR3 has 14 amino acids. CDR1 is SGHRS, CDR2 YFSETQ, per germline. As DNA, the CDR3 is TGCGCCAGCAGCTTGGCAGGCAACTCCTACGAACAGTACTTC. This sequence encodes CASSLAGNSYEQYF.

A few counts support this clone. The chain uses TRBV6-1 and TRBJ1-1; tentative D call: TRBD1 (6 bases). Germline CDR1 MNHNS, CDR2 SASEGT. The V gene lost 5 bases and the J gene lost 6 bases, with 16 bases spanning the gap. This CDR3 region has 14 residues. The CDR3 DNA reads as TGTGCCAGCAGTTTACAGGGAAAGAGCGCTGAAGCTTTCTTT. Protein: CASSLQGKSAEAFF.

The chain employs TRBV6-1 and TRBJ1-1; possible D gene TRBD1, 6 bases. The V gene lost 5 bases and the J gene lost 7 bases, with 11 bases spanning the gap. CDR3 length: 12 amino acids. Per germline, CDR1 MNHNS and CDR2 SASEGT. CDR3 in amino acids: CASSRGQNEAFF. In DNA form, the CDR3 reads TGTGCCAGCAGTCGTGGACAGAATGAAGCTTTCTTT.

This clone appeared a few times. The chain carries TRBV6-1 and TRBJ2-7; D could derive from TRBD1 or TRBD2 (7 bases each). The CDR3 extends over 17 amino acids. V lost 8 bases to trimming and J lost 2 bases, with 25 bases between them. Germline CDR1 and CDR2: MNHNS and SASEGT. CDR3: CASGGAQGRLQPYEQYF. The DNA of the CDR3 is TGTGCCAGCGGGGGGGCACAGGGGCGTTTGCAACCCTACGAGCAGTACTTC.

A few counts support this clone. Because the CDR3 is missing its conserved closing phenylalanine or tryptophan, this is likely a read error. The DNA is left out, because the CDR3 cannot be placed on it with certainty; the CDR3 is given as TCRdb lists it. J is TRBJ2-5 and V is TRBV4-1; the table assigns TRBD1, which was not confirmed against the DNA. Germline loops: CDR1 MGHRA, CDR2 YSYEKL. The CDR3 is 15 amino acids long, termini counted. CDR3 region: CARQLAGGRGQEAWL.

This clone occurred a few times. The chain has TRBV9 and TRBJ2-5; unclear D gene. CDR1 is SGDLS and CDR2 is YYNGEE in the germline V gene. This CDR3 is built from 12 residues. The V end lost 4 bases, the J end lost 4 bases, and 8 bases lay between the germline ends. The DNA for the CDR3 is TGTGCCAGCAGCTCCCACGGAGAGACCCAGTACTTC. As protein: CASSSHGETQYF.

The chain has TRBV5-1 and TRBJ2-7; weak D call: TRBD1 (6 bases). Trimming pared 3 bases from V and 2 bases from J, leaving 15 bases between. This CDR3 region has 15 residues. CDR1 is SGHRS and CDR2 is YFSETQ in the germline V gene. CDR3 in DNA: TGCGCCAGCAGCTCTCCCGGGACAATGACCTACGAGCAGTACTTC. Amino acid sequence: CASSSPGTMTYEQYF.

This clone was recorded only once. The chain has TRBV4-2 and TRBJ2-3, with TRBD2 matching 10 bases. The CDR3 is made up of 16 amino acids. V lost 8 bases to trimming and J lost 2 bases; unmatched junction nucleotides: 10. CDR1 and CDR2 (germline): LGHNA, YNFKEQ. The CDR3 DNA is TGTGCCAGCGGGAGCTCTAGCGGGAGATACACAGATACGCAGTATTTT. It translates to CASGSSSGRYTDTQYF.

J is TRBJ1-3 and V is TRBV11-2; tentatively, D is TRBD1 (5 bases). CDR1 and CDR2 (germline): SGHAT, FQNNGV. This CDR3 has 18 amino acids. V shed 5 bases and J shed 0 bases, with 20 bases lying between them. CDR3: CASSLTYLRGSSGNTIYF. CDR3 in DNA: TGTGCCAGCAGCCTAACCTATCTAAGGGGAAGCTCTGGAAACACCATATATTTT.

V usage is TRBV11-2 and J usage is TRBJ1-1; D is ambiguous. Deletions cut 1 base from V and 2 bases from J, with 2 bases between. The CDR3 has 12 residues. Germline V gene data show CDR1 as SGHAT and CDR2 as FQNNGV. In nucleotides, the CDR3 is TGTGCCAGCAGCTTAGCCAACACTGAAGCTTTCTTT. Translating gives CASSLANTEAFF.

The chain links TRBV7-6 to TRBJ1-1; no clear D. The CDR3 is 14 amino acids. V was shortened by 1 base and J by 3 bases, with 9 bases between the two germline ends. The germline V gene has CDR1 SGHVS and CDR2 FNYEAQ. This CDR3 is CASSLGVLDTEAFF. In nucleotides, the CDR3 is TGTGCCAGCAGCTTAGGAGTCTTGGACACTGAAGCTTTCTTT. Combining the CDR3 with reference TRBV7-6 and TRBJ1-1 gives the whole variable domain GAGVSQSPRYKVTKRGQDVALRCDPISGHVSLYWYRQALGQGPEFLTYFNYEAQQDKSGLPNDRFSAERPEGSISTLTIQRTEQRDSAMYRCASSLGVLDTEAFFGQGTRLTVV.

The table lists this clone with a few counts. The chain couples TRBV20-1 to TRBJ2-2; 9 bases map to TRBD2. This CDR3 has 15 amino acids. Germline assignment: CDR1 DFQATT and CDR2 SNEGSKA (reference sequence). V lost 4 bases, J lost 5 bases, and 8 bases stayed unmatched. This chain's CDR3 is CSAKDSSGITGELFF. In nucleotides, the CDR3 is TGCAGTGCTAAAGACTCTAGCGGGATAACCGGGGAGCTGTTTTTT.

V usage is TRBV6-2 or TRBV6-3 and J usage is TRBJ1-1; D gene ambiguous. The germline gives CDR1 MNHEY, CDR2 SVGEGT. The CDR3 spans 13 residues. Deletions cut 6 bases from V and 1 base from J, with 9 bases between. The CDR3 DNA is TGTGCCAGCAGAAGTAGAAGGAACACTGAAGCTTTCTTT. Protein sequence: CASRSRRNTEAFF.

This clone was counted between two and nine times. The J gene is TRBJ1-3, the V gene TRBV4-1, with 7 bases fitting TRBD1. The CDR3 has 14 amino acids. V dropped 3 bases and J dropped 4; count of bases not matched to a gene: 3. The germline gives CDR1 MGHRA, CDR2 YSYEKL. In nucleotides, the CDR3 is TGCGCCAGCAGCCATACAGGGGTAGGAAACACCATATATTTT. It yields the protein CASSHTGVGNTIYF.

To note about this clone: This CDR3 fails to terminate in the conserved phenylalanine or tryptophan, so it likely reflects a read error. This chain uses TRBV20-1 with TRBJ1-2; no reliable D call. CDR3 size: 14 residues. Germline V CDR1 and CDR2: DFQATT, SNEGSKA (reference sequence). V was cut by 3 bases and J by 7 bases, with 18 bases left in between. CDR3 coding DNA: TGCAGTGCTAGTCCTCTAGATTATTCGGGTGGCTACACCTCC. It is translated as CSASPLDYSGGYTS.

The chain has TRBV4-1 and TRBJ1-1; D perhaps matches TRBD1 (6 bases). The CDR3 runs to 15 residues. Trimming took 3 bases from V and 3 from J, leaving 14 bases between them. The germline V gene encodes CDR1 MGHRA and CDR2 YSYEKL. The CDR3 spells CASSHSQGQDTEAFF. The DNA for the CDR3 is TGCGCCAGCAGCCATTCGCAGGGGCAAGACACTGAAGCTTTCTTT.